The sequence of this TCR beta chain was determined in a study of blood T cell repertoires in COVID-19 (dated by TCRdb to between 2020 and 2021). As for the study more broadly: Samples from collaborators originated in the United States, Italy and Spain and spanned both the acute and convalescent phases of COVID-19. The material from the prospective study consisted of cDNA or gDNA derived from T cells, B-cell-depleted T cells, or PBMCs. The dataset comprised deeply sampled blood TCRbeta repertoires from subjects exposed to, actively infected with, or recovered from COVID-19. The repertoires were released in a freely available public database meant as a resource for research on the immune response to SARS-CoV-2. Samples were obtained from the ongoing ImmuneRACE study (first 160 participants) and from 1,200 or so subjects provided by 6 global collaborators. The sample metadata nearly always contained a de-identified subject ID, COVID-19 status, age in years and sex. Where available, HLA class I and class II types were taken from metadata supplied by the sample provider and were not determined by assay-based typing.

TCRbeta CDR3 regions were amplified from genomic DNA using the immunoSEQ Assay, a bias-controlled multiplex PCR. In the original analysis: The number of nucleated cells in each sample was estimated by amplification of reference gene primers within the assay. To quantify the absolute abundance of each unique TCRbeta CDR3 rearrangement, sequence reads were collapsed and filtered. Productive Simpson clonality was computed per sample as the square root of Simpson's diversity index over productive rearrangements. TCRdb holds this immuneACCESS table with in-frame rearrangements only. Some clones are missing; in checked studies, unresolved V genes explain under half, and the rest has no known cause. V, J and clone size are those of that table, while D and trimming were read from the DNA. This sample lists 250,000 or so clones; approximately 89% were detected once. Together, the top ten hold 2% to 2.5% of the sample.

Enrolling through a virtual design, the prospective study's participants ranged in age from roughly 18 to 90 years and lived across roughly 24 United States geographic areas. Cohort assignment in the prospective study relied on participant-reported clinical history from a screening survey and a study questionnaire. In the prospective study, mobile phlebotomists collected whole blood, serum and a nasopharyngeal or oropharyngeal swab from each participant. Participants in the prospective study had the option to provide additional blood draws and questionnaires over a roughly 2-month period. Prospective study blood samples were shipped either frozen or at room temperature before DNA extraction. Worth noting for this clone: Its antigen is unknown. No qualities accompany the bases; no much larger clone lies one base away.

On the study overall, not on this receptor specifically: Clinical and demographic metadata were provided uncurated, with the amount varying by source and participant.

This TCR was sampled from a woman aged 35 to 49 with acute COVID-19. The sequenced sample was PBMCs or T cells enriched from blood (not recorded which).

The CDR3: CASSQRPGTGLEQYV. The DNA sequence is TGTGCCAGCAGCCAACGTCCCGGGACAGGGCTCGAGCAGTACGTC. The chain employs TRBV3-1 (or the pseudogene TRBV3-2) and TRBJ2-7, with 9 central nucleotides matching TRBD1. Trimming takes 2 bases off V and 6 bases off J; junction bases not matched to a gene: 8. Including cysteine and valine, the CDR3 has 15 amino acids. Here the CDR3 DNA is all that survives: 45 bases in frame from base 1. CDR1 and CDR2 are drawn from the germline V gene (reference sequence): LGHDT, YNNKEL.